This T cell receptor (beta chain) was documented in a study of T cell responses to AZD1222 COVID-19 vaccine. General study findings and limits: Regions left unmutated in variants are reportedly the target of nearly half of spike-specific TCRs.

V was trimmed by 3 bases and J by 3 bases, leaving 14 bases between them. Germline CDR1 KGHSH, CDR2 LQKENI. The CDR3 length is 15 residues. The assay was immunoSEQ multiplex PCR, and TCRdb's table has in-frame clones only and misses some. The sample comprises 150,000 to 200,000 clones, about 90% of which are singletons, and around 1% rests with the top ten. Turning to this clone: Its target is unknown.

This TCR was recovered from an adult who received the AZD1222 COVID-19 vaccine. This rearrangement joins TRBV18 to TRBJ1-2; no firm D call. The starting material was peripheral blood, obtained 28 days after the second AZD1222 dose. The CDR3 here is CASSPRRESDYGYTF. The CDR3 region has the DNA TGTGCCAGCTCACCTAGGAGGGAAAGTGACTATGGCTACACCTTC.